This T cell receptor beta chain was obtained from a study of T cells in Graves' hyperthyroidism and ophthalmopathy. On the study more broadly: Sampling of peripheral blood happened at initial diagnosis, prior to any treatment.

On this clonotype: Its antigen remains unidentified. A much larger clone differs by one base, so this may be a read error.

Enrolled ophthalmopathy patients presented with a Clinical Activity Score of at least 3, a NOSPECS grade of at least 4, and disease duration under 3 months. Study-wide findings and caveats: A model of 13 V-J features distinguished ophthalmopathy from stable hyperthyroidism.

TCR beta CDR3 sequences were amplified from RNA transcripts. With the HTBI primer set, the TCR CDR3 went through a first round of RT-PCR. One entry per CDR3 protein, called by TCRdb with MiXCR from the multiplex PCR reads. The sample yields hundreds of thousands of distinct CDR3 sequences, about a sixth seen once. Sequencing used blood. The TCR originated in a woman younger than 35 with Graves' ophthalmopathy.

Written as DNA, the CDR3 is TGTGCCAGCAGCCCTAACCGGGGCAGGGAACCGCCCCAGCATTTT. Its translation is CASSPNRGREPPQHF. V is TRBV6-1 and J is TRBJ1-5; D perhaps matches TRBD1 (5 bases). Looked up from germline, CDR1 is MNHNS and CDR2 is SASEGT. The CDR3 loop spans 15 amino acids. V shed 6 bases and J shed 9 bases, with 21 bases lying between them.